This T cell receptor beta chain originates from a study of cytomegalovirus exposure and HLA in healthy donors. V shed 6 bases and J shed 1 base, with 12 bases lying between them. Looked up from germline, CDR1 is MNHEY and CDR2 is SVGAGI. The CDR3 extends over 14 amino acids. The sample holds one count of this clone. Produced via immunoSEQ multiplex PCR; TCRdb's table is partial and in-frame only. The profile shows tens of thousands of clones, around 95% of them singletons. The chain recombines TRBV6-5 with TRBJ1-1; no clear D. The clonotype comes from a man aged 18-30 years in good health and CMV-seropositive. Sequenced material: PBMCs. CDR3 in DNA: TGTGCCAGCAGCGCCGGGGTGGGGAACACTGAAGCTTTCTTT. The encoded protein is CASSAGVGNTEAFF.